Listed here are 16 T cell receptor beta chains from one sample, sequenced in a study of blood T cell repertoires in COVID-19. Only in-frame clones appear in the TCRdb table, and some are missing; sequencing was by immunoSEQ multiplex PCR. The sample yields 200,000 to 250,000 clones, about nine tenths seen once. The sequenced sample consisted of PBMCs or T cells enriched from blood (not recorded which). These receptor sequences come from a man between 45 and 60 years old who had been exposed to COVID-19.

CDR3 coding DNA: TGTGCCAGCAGCAGGACTAGCTTTGTCCCCTACAATGAGCAGTTCTTC. Protein product: CASSRTSFVPYNEQFF. V is TRBV7-9 and J is TRBJ2-1; 8 nucleotides agree with TRBD2. Germline V gives CDR1 SEHNR, CDR2 FQNEAQ (reference sequence). The CDR3 is made up of 16 amino acids. V lost 5 bases and J lost 2; bases outside the gene matches: 8.

This sequence joins TRBV5-8 and TRBJ2-1; TRBD1 might be the D (6 bases). V lost 2 bases and J lost 4, with 7 bases in between. Germline assignment: CDR1 SGHTS and CDR2 YDEGEE. This CDR3 has 13 amino acids. CDR3 nucleotides: TGTGCCAGCAGCTTTACAGGGTACAATGAGCAGTTCTTC. This encodes CASSFTGYNEQFF.

The gene calls are TRBV28 and TRBJ2-7; possible D gene TRBD2, 6 bases. The CDR3 spans 14 residues. CDR1 MDHEN and CDR2 SYDVKM come from the germline V gene. The ends were cut back, 3 bases at V and 2 bases at J, with 11 bases in the middle. CDR3 loop: CASSLGGFTYEQYV. DNA of the CDR3: TGTGCCAGCAGTTTGGGAGGATTTACCTACGAGCAGTACGTC.

The rearrangement uses TRBV19 and TRBJ2-2; TRBD2 agrees at 12 bases. J was trimmed by 4 bases and V by 4 bases; bases with no gene match: 4. CDR1 and CDR2 from the germline V gene are LNHDA and SQIVND (reference sequence). The CDR3 has 16 amino acids. CDR3 nucleotide sequence: TGTGCCAGTAGTAGCGCGGGACTAGCGGGCACCGGGGAGCTGTTTTTT. Amino acids: CASSSAGLAGTGELFF.

V usage is TRBV7-2 and J usage is TRBJ2-3, with D possibly being TRBD1 (5 bases). V was shortened by 5 bases and J by 1 base, with 13 bases between the two germline ends. The CDR3 runs 15 residues. Germline values: CDR1 SGHTA, CDR2 FQGNSA. The CDR3: CASSPDSLGTDTQYF. The CDR3 nucleotides are TGTGCCAGCAGCCCAGACAGCCTTGGCACAGATACGCAGTATTTT.

This clone appeared once. The CDR3 DNA is TGCGCCAGCAGCTACGACAGGGAGACTGAAGCTTTCTTT. Its translation: CASSYDRETEAFF. The chain employs TRBV4-1 and TRBJ1-1, with 7 bases identical to TRBD1. Germline values: CDR1 MGHRA, CDR2 YSYEKL. J gave up 5 bases and V 5 bases, and 5 bases lay outside the gene matches. The CDR3 extends over 13 amino acids.

The rearrangement uses TRBV9 and TRBJ1-2; 10 bases agree with TRBD1. From germline, CDR1 is SGDLS and CDR2 YYNGEE. V was clipped by 0 bases and J by 5 bases; unmatched bases: 4. This CDR3 contains 15 residues. In DNA form, the CDR3 reads TGTGCCAGCAGCGTAGAGGGACAGGGGATATATGGCTACACCTTC. As protein: CASSVEGQGIYGYTF.

The genes are TRBV10-3 and TRBJ1-1, with D possibly being TRBD1 (6 bases). From germline, CDR1 is ENHRY and CDR2 SYGVKD. V was clipped by 0 bases and J by 3 bases, with 11 bases between them. This CDR3 region has 15 residues. CDR3 nucleotides: TGTGCCATCAGTGAGTCCCCAGGGGTCGACACTGAAGCTTTCTTT. This gives the protein CAISESPGVDTEAFF.

This rearrangement joins TRBV7-9 to TRBJ1-2; TRBD1 agrees at 10 bases. Germline V lookup: CDR1 SEHNR, CDR2 FQNEAQ (reference sequence). V was pared by 4 bases and J by 7 bases, with 18 bases of the junction left unmatched. The length of the CDR3 is 18 residues. CDR3 region: CASSSRVGFGTGEFGYTF. DNA for the CDR3: TGTGCCAGCAGCTCCCGAGTCGGATTCGGGACAGGGGAGTTTGGCTACACCTTC.

On this clone: The junction departs from germline at one end; a sequencing error may be responsible. J is TRBJ1-1 and V is TRBV5-4; 7 bases line up with TRBD1. The CDR3 sequence is 15 residues long. Germline V gives CDR1 SGHNT, CDR2 YYREEE (reference sequence). CDR3 residues: CASSWRDSRGTEALF. CDR3 sequence (DNA): TGTGCCAGCAGCTGGAGGGACAGTCGGGGGACTGAAGCTCTCTTT.

V and J are TRBV11-3 and TRBJ1-3; 7 positions agree with TRBD1. The V segment lost 4 bases and the J segment 2 bases; nucleotides outside the gene matches: 5. The CDR3 length is 15 residues. Germline lookup yields CDR1 SGHNT and CDR2 YENEEA. The CDR3 nucleotides are TGTGCCAGCAGCTCCTTAGACAGGGCTGGAAACACCATATATTTT. This sequence encodes CASSSLDRAGNTIYF.

The chain has TRBV2 and TRBJ2-5, with 7 bases aligning to TRBD1. The CDR3 covers 15 residues. Germline CDR1 SNHLY, CDR2 FYNNEI. The J segment lost 5 bases and the V segment lost 8 bases, leaving 14 bases of the junction unmatched. The CDR3 DNA sequence: TGTGCCAGCCGTTTTAGACAGGGTGTGGGGGAGACCCAGTACTTC. This encodes CASRFRQGVGETQYF.

This chain joins TRBV28 and TRBJ1-1; no clear D gene. The V gene lost 7 bases and the J gene lost 0 bases, with 3 bases spanning the gap. There are 11 residues in the CDR3. The germline V gene encodes CDR1 MDHEN and CDR2 SYDVKM. DNA for the CDR3: TGTGCCAGCACCTTGAACACTGAAGCTTTCTTT. Its protein is CASTLNTEAFF.

The chain combines TRBV29-1 with TRBJ2-3; D may be TRBD1 (6 bases). This CDR3 spans 13 amino acids. Germline V gene sequence: CDR1 SQVTM, CDR2 ANQGSEA. V gave up 3 bases and J gave up 1 base, with 8 bases separating them. CDR3 bases: TGCAGCGTTGACAGGGGTGGCACAGATACGCAGTATTTT. Its protein product is CSVDRGGTDTQYF.

CDR3 sequence reads: CASSSRGFSTDTQYF. The CDR3 DNA sequence: TGTGCCAGCAGCTCCAGGGGATTCAGCACAGATACGCAGTATTTT. The chain has TRBV5-4 and TRBJ2-3, with D possibly matching TRBD1 (6 bases). Germline V lookup: CDR1 SGHNT, CDR2 YYREEE (reference sequence). V dropped 3 bases and J dropped 0 bases, with 11 bases sitting between them. The CDR3 runs to 15 residues.

The J gene is TRBJ1-2, the V gene TRBV2, with D possibly matching TRBD1 (6 bases). V was trimmed by 6 bases and J by 4 bases, leaving 9 bases between them. Germline CDR1 and CDR2: SNHLY and FYNNEI. CDR3 length: 12 residues. The DNA for the CDR3 is TGTGCCAGCAGAGAGGACAGCTATGGCTACACCTTC. It is translated as CASREDSYGYTF.